This T cell receptor (beta chain) was recovered during a study of cytomegalovirus exposure and HLA in healthy donors. As to this clone: Distinct nucleotide sequences in the sample also encode this CDR3.

The donors gave bone marrow, and they were healthy. CDR1 and CDR2 (germline): MNHEY, SVGAGI. Trimming removed 6 bases from V and 5 bases from J; junction bases left unmatched: 8. CDR3 length: 14 amino acids. Primers: 60 Vbeta forward and 13 Jbeta reverse. The method was immunoSEQ multiplex PCR; TCRdb's version includes in-frame clones alone and lacks a portion of them. The sample includes under 55,000 clones, approximately 73% of them seen just once. The origin of this receptor is a man aged 18-30 years in good health and CMV-seronegative. The sequencing input was PBMCs. The chain recombines TRBV6-5 with TRBJ1-1, with 8 bases lining up with TRBD1. The CDR3 DNA is TGTGCCAGCAGCTCTAGACAGGGGATTACTGAAGCTTTCTTT. Amino acid sequence: CASSSRQGITEAFF.